Below are 31 T cell receptor beta chains sequenced from a single sample in a study of vaccination and CD4 T cells after COVID-19. The Oncomine TCR Beta short-read assay was what sequenced the DNA obtained from cultured CD4+ T cells. TCRdb independently ran MiXCR on the PCR reads; one entry per CDR3 protein. The sample includes several thousand distinct CDR3 sequences, 40% to 50% of them seen just once. For these TCRs, the target antigens are not known. Treatment given: roughly 11-day PBMC culture with coronavirus spike peptide pools or control peptides (ViraFEST assay). Those CD4+ T cells from the unexposed donor predate the COVID-19 pandemic (2011-2018). Input material: CD4+ T cells from blood, cultured in vitro. These receptors all come from a human donor in good health.

V gene TRBV20-1 combines with J gene TRBJ1-6; a possible D gene is TRBD1 (6 bases). The CDR3 runs to 15 residues. Trimming stripped 6 bases from V and 7 bases from J, with 19 bases between. CDR1 and CDR2 from the germline V gene are DFQATT and SNEGSKA (reference sequence). The CDR3, as DNA: TGCAGTGCAGAGGGGGGGGGCGCGAGGAATTCACCCCTCCACTTT. Amino acid sequence: CSAEGGGARNSPLHF.

The chain carries TRBV7-2 and TRBJ1-2, with TRBD1 matching over 8 bases. Germline CDR1 and CDR2: SGHTA and FQGNSA. The V and J ends lost 1 base and 4 bases, in that order; junction bases with no gene match: 14. The CDR3 is 18 residues long. The CDR3 nucleotides read TGTGCCAGCAGCTTAGAAGTGGACAGGGACTTGTTAAGCTATGGCTACACCTTC. Translated: CASSLEVDRDLLSYGYTF.

This chain's CDR3 is CASSLVLAGDYEQYF. The CDR3 bases are TGCGCCAGCAGCTTGGTACTAGCGGGAGACTACGAGCAGTACTTC. This chain uses TRBV5-1 with TRBJ2-7; 11 bases map to TRBD2. The CDR3 is 15 amino acids. J gave up 3 bases and V 0 bases, and 2 bases lay outside the gene matches. From germline, CDR1 is SGHRS and CDR2 YFSETQ. The whole variable domain, remainder taken from reference TRBV5-1 and TRBJ2-7, is KAGVTQTPRYLIKTRGQQVTLSCSPISGHRSVSWYQQTPGQGLQFLFEYFSETQRNKGNFPGRFSGRQFSNSRSEMNVSTLELGDSALYLCASSLVLAGDYEQYFGPGTRLTVT.

The V and J genes are TRBV15 and TRBJ2-7, with 11 bases matching TRBD2. This CDR3 region has 17 residues. Germline V lookup: CDR1 LNHNV, CDR2 YYDKDF (reference sequence). V shed 0 bases, J shed 1 base, and the junction held 5 bases outside the gene matches. CDR3 region: CATSRDFGTSGSYEQYF. CDR3 in DNA: TGTGCCACCAGCAGAGATTTTGGGACTAGCGGATCCTACGAGCAGTACTTC.

The chain links TRBV27 to TRBJ2-1; 12 bases line up with TRBD2. There are 16 residues in the CDR3. V trimming: 9 bases; J trimming: 4 bases; junction bases outside the gene matches: 10. Germline CDR1 and CDR2: MNHEY and SMNVEV (reference sequence). The CDR3 DNA reads as TGTGCCAGTAGCAACAGAGGGACTAGCGGGTACAATGAGCAGTTCTTC. Its translation is CASSNRGTSGYNEQFF.

The V call is TRBV6-1, the J call TRBJ1-1; no firm D call. CDR1 and CDR2 (germline): MNHNS, SASEGT. V shed 8 bases and J shed 1 base, with 8 bases lying between them. The CDR3 is 12 residues long. CDR3 DNA: TGTGCCAGCCGCCTAGGGAACACTGAAGCTTTCTTT. Its translation is CASRLGNTEAFF.

The rearrangement uses TRBV6-2 or TRBV6-3 and TRBJ1-2; D is unresolved. In germline, CDR1 is MNHEY, CDR2 SVGEGT. The CDR3 has 13 residues. The V end lost 7 bases, the J end lost 0 bases, and 9 bases lay between the germline ends. Here the CDR3 reads CASNLGTNYGYTF. CDR3 coding DNA: TGTGCCAGCAATCTAGGAACTAACTATGGCTACACCTTC.

This clonotype has a handful of counts. The chain uses TRBV7-2 and TRBJ1-4; D gene unclear. Trimming took off 2 bases at V and 2 bases at J, with 9 bases between the two ends. The CDR3 covers 15 residues. Germline V gene sequence: CDR1 SGHTA, CDR2 FQGNSA. The CDR3 spells CASSLMRETNEKLFF. CDR3 coding DNA: TGTGCCAGCAGCTTAATGAGGGAGACTAATGAAAAACTGTTTTTT.

This clonotype has more than one count but fewer than ten. The chain has TRBV6-1 and TRBJ2-3, with TRBD2 identical over 12 bases. Germline assignment: CDR1 MNHNS and CDR2 SASEGT. The CDR3 has 19 residues. V trimming: 5 bases; J trimming: 2 bases; junction bases outside the gene matches: 14. The DNA of the CDR3 is TGTGCCAGCAGTCAGGGAGCTTCGAGGACTAGCGGGGACACAGATACGCAGTATTTT. Translation gives CASSQGASRTSGDTDTQYF.

This clonotype was seen only a few times. The V gene is TRBV19, the J gene TRBJ1-5; D gene unclear. The V end was cut by 5 bases, the J end by 4 bases, with 9 bases between. In germline, CDR1 is LNHDA, CDR2 SQIVND (reference sequence). This CDR3 spans 13 amino acids. The CDR3 DNA sequence: TGTGCCAGTAGTCCGAAGTCAAATCAGCCCCAGCATTTT. It yields the protein CASSPKSNQPQHF.

CDR3 DNA sequence: TGTGCCAGTAGTATGGGTGGGAGTATCTACGAGCAGTACTTC. Translated, it gives CASSMGGSIYEQYF. This sequence joins TRBV19 and TRBJ2-7; D is perhaps TRBD2 (5 bases). V gave up 3 bases and J gave up 3 bases, with 12 bases separating them. CDR1 is LNHDA and CDR2 is SQIVND in the germline V gene (reference sequence). The CDR3 spans 14 residues. Full variable domain (rest looked up from reference TRBV19 and TRBJ2-7): DGGITQSPKYLFRKEGQNVTLSCEQNLNHDAMYWYRQDPGQGLRLIYYSQIVNDFQKGDIAEGYSVSREKKESFPLTVTSAQKNPTAFYLCASSMGGSIYEQYFGPGTRLTVT.

The sample holds one count of this clonotype. CDR3 sequence (DNA): TGCAGTGCTCCAGCAGGGGGCGGATACAATGAGCAGTTCTTC. Its translation is CSAPAGGGYNEQFF. The chain is built from TRBV20-1 and TRBJ2-1, with 8 bases lining up with TRBD1. Germline-derived CDR1 and CDR2 are DFQATT and SNEGSKA (reference sequence). With V trimmed by 5 bases and J by 4 bases, 7 bases remained unmatched. The CDR3 runs to 14 residues.

This clonotype turned up a few times. The V and J genes are TRBV19 and TRBJ1-6; TRBD1 is a possible D gene (5 bases). CDR3 length equals 17 residues. Trimming removed 6 bases at V and 0 bases at J, with 15 bases between. The germline V gene has CDR1 LNHDA and CDR2 SQIVND (reference sequence). The DNA for the CDR3 is TGTGCCAGTAGCCGCCAGGGCAGGAGCTCCTATAATTCACCCCTCCACTTT. Translation gives CASSRQGRSSYNSPLHF. The whole variable domain, filled in from reference TRBV19 and TRBJ1-6, reads DGGITQSPKYLFRKEGQNVTLSCEQNLNHDAMYWYRQDPGQGLRLIYYSQIVNDFQKGDIAEGYSVSREKKESFPLTVTSAQKNPTAFYLCASSRQGRSSYNSPLHFGNGTRLTVT.

This clonotype is medium-sized (0.01 to 0.1%) in the sample. This chain joins TRBV6-1 and TRBJ2-5, with TRBD2 identical over 8 bases. Germline assignment: CDR1 MNHNS and CDR2 SASEGT. V lost 6 bases, J lost 5 bases, and 11 bases stayed unmatched. This CDR3 is 15 amino acids long. The CDR3 is CASRELGLGRETQYF. CDR3 nucleotide sequence: TGTGCCAGCAGGGAGCTGGGACTAGGCCGGGAGACCCAGTACTTC.

The chain uses TRBV2 and TRBJ2-3; D is perhaps TRBD2 (6 bases). V lost 8 bases to trimming and J lost 4 bases, with 16 bases between them. The germline V gene encodes CDR1 SNHLY and CDR2 FYNNEI. There are 14 residues in the CDR3. CDR3 protein: CASLPREAPDTQYF. The CDR3 DNA reads as TGTGCCAGCCTCCCTAGGGAGGCGCCAGATACGCAGTATTTT.

The J gene is TRBJ2-5, the V gene TRBV12-5, with TRBD2 matching 13 bases. The germline V gene encodes CDR1 LGHNT and CDR2 FRNRAP. The CDR3 is 16 residues long. After removal of 6 bases from V and 5 bases from J, the junction contained 9 bases not matched to a gene. The CDR3 region has the DNA TGTGCTAGTGGCTCCGGACTAGCGGGAGCAGGCGAGACCCAGTACTTC. Protein product: CASGSGLAGAGETQYF.

The chain links TRBV4-1 to TRBJ2-4, with 7 bases fitting TRBD1. The germline gives CDR1 MGHRA, CDR2 YSYEKL. V lost 0 bases, J lost 0 bases, and 5 bases stayed unmatched. The CDR3 runs to 17 residues. CDR3 nucleotides: TGCGCCAGCAGCCAAGATCCAGGGGGACAAGCCAAAAACATTCAGTACTTC. Translated: CASSQDPGGQAKNIQYF.

The chain uses TRBV7-9 and TRBJ2-7; D not resolved. The CDR3 spans 11 residues. Per germline, CDR1 SEHNR and CDR2 FQNEAQ (reference sequence). V lost 3 bases and J 5 bases, leaving 5 bases between the germline ends. In DNA, the CDR3 is TGTGCCAGCAGCTTTCAGGACGAGCAGTACTTC. This encodes CASSFQDEQYF.

This chain links TRBV6-1 with TRBJ1-3; 11 nucleotides line up with TRBD1. CDR1 and CDR2 (germline): MNHNS, SASEGT. The trim removed 10 bases at V and 3 bases at J, leaving 5 bases unmatched. CDR3 length: 14 residues. This CDR3 reads CATLDRGLGNTIYF. In nucleotides, the CDR3 is TGTGCCACTTTGGACAGGGGGCTTGGAAACACCATATATTTT.

The chain recombines TRBV20-1 with TRBJ2-3; D gene ambiguous. The CDR3 totals 14 residues. CDR1 DFQATT and CDR2 SNEGSKA come from the germline V gene (reference sequence). Trimming shortened V by 6 bases and J by 4 bases, and 17 bases separated the two germline ends. The CDR3 DNA sequence: TGCAGTGCCACCGACGTAAGGCACGCAGATACGCAGTATTTT. The encoded protein is CSATDVRHADTQYF.

For the CDR3, the DNA is TGTGCCAGCAGTCCACAGGGGCCGATCAACACCGGGGAGCTGTTTTTT. It encodes CASSPQGPINTGELFF. This chain links TRBV2 with TRBJ2-2; 7 nucleotides agree with TRBD1. CDR3 length: 16 amino acids. CDR1 and CDR2 from the germline V gene are SNHLY and FYNNEI. After removal of 5 bases from V and 2 bases from J, the junction contained 8 bases not matched to a gene.

This clonotype has only a few counts. This chain's CDR3 is CASSSMTGILSNQPQHF. In DNA form, the CDR3 reads TGTGCCAGCAGCTCCATGACAGGGATCCTTAGCAATCAGCCCCAGCATTTT. The chain is built from TRBV7-8 and TRBJ1-5, with 7 nucleotides matching TRBD1. The CDR3 runs to 17 residues. Germline V lookup: CDR1 SGHVS, CDR2 FQNEAQ. With 4 bases clipped from V and 0 bases from J, the junction kept 9 bases outside the gene matches.

The chain uses TRBV2 and TRBJ1-6; TRBD1 agrees at 8 bases. The CDR3 spans 15 residues. J was trimmed by 10 bases and V by 10 bases; bases with no gene match: 15. CDR1 is SNHLY and CDR2 is FYNNEI in the germline V gene. The CDR3: CATRTGQGSYSPLHF. As DNA, the CDR3 is TGTGCCACCCGGACCGGACAGGGAAGTTACTCACCCCTCCACTTT.

The rearrangement links TRBV27 to TRBJ1-2; D unresolved. Between the trimmed V and J ends, which lost 3 bases and 4 bases, there was a span of 15 bases. The CDR3 consists of 15 residues. Per the germline V gene, CDR1 is MNHEY and CDR2 is SMNVEV (reference sequence). CDR3 DNA: TGTGCCAGCAGTTTTGCAAGTTTTCCTCTCTATGGCTACACCTTC. As protein: CASSFASFPLYGYTF.

The chain has TRBV5-1 and TRBJ1-2; weak D call: TRBD1 (5 bases). The CDR3 is made up of 15 amino acids. V dropped 0 bases and J dropped 1 base, with 10 bases sitting between them. Germline loops: CDR1 SGHRS, CDR2 YFSETQ. CDR3 amino acids: CASSLAAGNNYGYTF. The CDR3 DNA follows: TGCGCCAGCAGCTTGGCGGCAGGGAATAACTATGGCTACACCTTC.

This chain connects TRBV20-1 to TRBJ2-3, with D tentatively TRBD2 (7 bases). This CDR3 is 14 amino acids long. Trimming pared 0 bases from V and 5 bases from J, leaving 12 bases between. Germline V gives CDR1 DFQATT, CDR2 SNEGSKA (reference sequence). The CDR3 sequence: CSARDAGAKDTQYF. Written as DNA, the CDR3 is TGCAGTGCTAGAGATGCGGGGGCGAAAGATACGCAGTATTTT.

This clonotype was picked up a small number of times. The chain recombines TRBV28 with TRBJ1-2; D gene uncertain. Trimming took off 1 base at V and 3 bases at J, with 21 bases between the two ends. The CDR3 runs 18 residues. CDR1 and CDR2 (germline): MDHEN, SYDVKM. The CDR3 region is CASSLFWATRRGDYGYTF. The CDR3 nucleotides read TGTGCCAGCAGTTTATTTTGGGCCACACGACGCGGGGACTATGGCTACACCTTC.

The rearrangement links TRBV6-1 to TRBJ2-2, with D perhaps matching TRBD2 (6 bases). The CDR3 contains 14 residues. V dropped 6 bases and J dropped 0 bases, with 8 bases sitting between them. CDR1 and CDR2 from the germline V gene are MNHNS and SASEGT. CDR3 region: CASSRGANTGELFF. CDR3 nucleotide sequence: TGTGCCAGCAGCCGCGGGGCGAACACCGGGGAGCTGTTTTTT.

Only a few counts were recorded for this clonotype. The chain recombines TRBV15 with TRBJ1-5; D uncertain. This CDR3 has 17 amino acids. Germline assignment: CDR1 LNHNV and CDR2 YYDKDF (reference sequence). The V and J ends lost 0 bases and 0 bases respectively, with 12 bases between them. The DNA for the CDR3 is TGTGCCACCAGCAGAGAAAGAGCGGGTTATAGCAATCAGCCCCAGCATTTT. It codes for CATSRERAGYSNQPQHF.

The rearrangement joins TRBV19 to TRBJ1-1; 7 bases agree with TRBD1. The CDR3 is made up of 15 amino acids. The ends lost 6 bases at V and 0 bases at J; junction bases unmatched: 7. Germline assignment: CDR1 LNHDA and CDR2 SQIVND (reference sequence). Here the CDR3 DNA reads TGTGCCAGTAGGACGAAGGGGGCCTTGAACACTGAAGCTTTCTTT. It specifies CASRTKGALNTEAFF.

In DNA form, the CDR3 reads TGTGCCAGCAGGGGACAGCCGCAAGAGACCCAGTACTTC. Translated: CASRGQPQETQYF. The rearrangement uses TRBV6-1 and TRBJ2-5; 7 bases are shared with TRBD1. Germline CDR1 reads MNHNS; CDR2 reads SASEGT. V gave up 6 bases and J gave up 2 bases; unmatched junction bases: 3. CDR3 length: 13 amino acids.